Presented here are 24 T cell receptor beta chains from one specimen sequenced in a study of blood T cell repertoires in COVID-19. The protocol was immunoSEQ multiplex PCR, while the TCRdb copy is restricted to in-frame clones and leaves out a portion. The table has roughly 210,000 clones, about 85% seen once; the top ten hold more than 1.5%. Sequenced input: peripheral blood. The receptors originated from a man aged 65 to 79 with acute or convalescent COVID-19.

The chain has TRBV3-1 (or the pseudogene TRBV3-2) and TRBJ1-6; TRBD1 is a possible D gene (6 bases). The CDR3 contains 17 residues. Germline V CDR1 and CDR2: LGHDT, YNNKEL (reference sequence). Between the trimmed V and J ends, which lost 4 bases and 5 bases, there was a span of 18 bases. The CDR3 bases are TGTGCCAGCAGCCCTCTAGCCGGTACAGGGAATAATTCACCCCTCCACTTT. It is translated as CASSPLAGTGNNSPLHF.

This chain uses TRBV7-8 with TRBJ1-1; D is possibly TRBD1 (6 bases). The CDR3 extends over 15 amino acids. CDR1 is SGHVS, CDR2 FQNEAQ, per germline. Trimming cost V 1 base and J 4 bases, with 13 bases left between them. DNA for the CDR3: TGTGCCAGCAGCTTAGGAACAGGGATTGGCACTGAAGCTTTCTTT. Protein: CASSLGTGIGTEAFF.

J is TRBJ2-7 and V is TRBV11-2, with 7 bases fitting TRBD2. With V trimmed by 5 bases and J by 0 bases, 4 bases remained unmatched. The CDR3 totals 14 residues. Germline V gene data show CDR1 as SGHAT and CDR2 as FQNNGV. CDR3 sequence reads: CASSRGGGSYEQYF. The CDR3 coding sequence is TGTGCCAGCAGCCGGGGCGGGGGCTCCTACGAGCAGTACTTC.

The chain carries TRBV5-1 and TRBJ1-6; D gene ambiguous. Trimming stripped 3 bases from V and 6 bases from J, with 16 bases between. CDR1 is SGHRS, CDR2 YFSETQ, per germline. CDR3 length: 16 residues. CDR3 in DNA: TGCGCCAGCAGCTCCCGGCCGACTGAATCTAATTCACCCCTCCACTTT. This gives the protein CASSSRPTESNSPLHF.

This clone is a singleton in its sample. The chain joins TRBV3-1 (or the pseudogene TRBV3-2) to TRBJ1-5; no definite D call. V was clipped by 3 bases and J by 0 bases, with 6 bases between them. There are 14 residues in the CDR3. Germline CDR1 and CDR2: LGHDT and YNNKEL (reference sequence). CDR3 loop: CASSHGDSNQPQHF. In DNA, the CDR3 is TGTGCCAGCAGCCACGGGGATAGCAATCAGCCCCAGCATTTT.

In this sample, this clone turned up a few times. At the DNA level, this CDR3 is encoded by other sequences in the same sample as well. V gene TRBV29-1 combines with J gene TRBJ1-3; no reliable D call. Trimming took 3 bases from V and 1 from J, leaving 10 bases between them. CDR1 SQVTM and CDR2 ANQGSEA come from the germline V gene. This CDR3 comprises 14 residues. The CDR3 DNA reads TGCAGCGTTGATCCAGCCGGGTCTGGAAACACCATATATTTT. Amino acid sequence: CSVDPAGSGNTIYF.

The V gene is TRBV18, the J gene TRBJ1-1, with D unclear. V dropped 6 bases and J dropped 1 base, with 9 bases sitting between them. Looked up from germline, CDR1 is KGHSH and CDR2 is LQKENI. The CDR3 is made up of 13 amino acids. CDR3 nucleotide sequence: TGTGCCAGCTCCGCCACTAGGAACACTGAAGCTTTCTTT. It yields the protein CASSATRNTEAFF.

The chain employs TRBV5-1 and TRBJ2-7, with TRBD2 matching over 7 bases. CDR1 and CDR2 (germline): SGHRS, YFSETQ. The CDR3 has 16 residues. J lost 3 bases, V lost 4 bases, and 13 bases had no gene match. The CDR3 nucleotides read TGCGCCAGCAGCCTCGAGAGGGGAGGGTTTGGCTACGAGCAGTACTTC. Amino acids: CASSLERGGFGYEQYF. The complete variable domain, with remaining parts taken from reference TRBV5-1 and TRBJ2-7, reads KAGVTQTPRYLIKTRGQQVTLSCSPISGHRSVSWYQQTPGQGLQFLFEYFSETQRNKGNFPGRFSGRQFSNSRSEMNVSTLELGDSALYLCASSLERGGFGYEQYFGPGTRLTVT.

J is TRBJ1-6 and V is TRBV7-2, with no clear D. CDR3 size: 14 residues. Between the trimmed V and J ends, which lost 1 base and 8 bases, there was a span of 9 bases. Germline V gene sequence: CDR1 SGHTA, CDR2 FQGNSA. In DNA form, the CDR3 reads TGTGCCAGCAGCTTAGTACGGAGGGATTCACCCCTCCACTTT. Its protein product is CASSLVRRDSPLHF.

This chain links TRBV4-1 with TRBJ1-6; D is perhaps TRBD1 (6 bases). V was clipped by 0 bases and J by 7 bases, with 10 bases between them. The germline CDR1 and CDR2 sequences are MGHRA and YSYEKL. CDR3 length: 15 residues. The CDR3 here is CASSQEQGTNSPLHF. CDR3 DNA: TGCGCCAGCAGCCAAGAACAGGGAACCAATTCACCCCTCCACTTT.

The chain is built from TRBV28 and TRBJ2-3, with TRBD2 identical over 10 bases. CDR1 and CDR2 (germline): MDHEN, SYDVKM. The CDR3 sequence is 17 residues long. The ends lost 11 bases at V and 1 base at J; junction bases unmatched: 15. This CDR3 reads CAGASGSIGSGTDTQYF. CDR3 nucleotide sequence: TGTGCCGGGGCTAGCGGGAGTATTGGTTCTGGCACAGATACGCAGTATTTT.

CDR3 in DNA: TGTGCCAGCAGCTTAAAACACACAATCCTCTACAATGAGCAGTTCTTC. Amino acids: CASSLKHTILYNEQFF. V and J are TRBV7-3 and TRBJ2-1; D ambiguous. Germline values: CDR1 SGHTA, CDR2 FQGTGA. This CDR3 has 16 residues. The V and J ends lost 1 base and 3 bases respectively, with 13 bases between them. Full variable domain (outside the CDR3, taken from reference TRBV7-3 and TRBJ2-1): GAGVSQTPSNKVTEKGKYVELRCDPISGHTALYWYRQSLGQGPEFLIYFQGTGAADDSGLPNDRFFAVRPEGSVSTLKIQRTERGDSAVYLCASSLKHTILYNEQFFGPGTRLTVL.

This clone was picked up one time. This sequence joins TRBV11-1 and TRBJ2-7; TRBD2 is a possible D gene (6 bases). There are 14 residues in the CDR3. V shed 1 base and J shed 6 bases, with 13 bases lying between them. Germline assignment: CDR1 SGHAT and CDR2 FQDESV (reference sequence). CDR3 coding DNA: TGTGCCAGCAGCTTAGGGGACGGAGCGGGCGAGCAGTACTTC. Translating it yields CASSLGDGAGEQYF.

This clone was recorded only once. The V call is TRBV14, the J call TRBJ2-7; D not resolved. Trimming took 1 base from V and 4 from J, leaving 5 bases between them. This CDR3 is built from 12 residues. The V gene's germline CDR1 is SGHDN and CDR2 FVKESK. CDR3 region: CASSQGYYEQYF. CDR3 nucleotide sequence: TGTGCCAGCAGCCAAGGCTATTACGAGCAGTACTTC.

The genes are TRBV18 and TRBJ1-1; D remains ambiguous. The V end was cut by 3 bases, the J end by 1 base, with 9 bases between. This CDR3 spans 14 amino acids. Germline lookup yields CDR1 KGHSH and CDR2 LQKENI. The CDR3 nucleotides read TGTGCCAGCTCACCGGGAGGCTCGAACACTGAAGCTTTCTTT. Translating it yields CASSPGGSNTEAFF.

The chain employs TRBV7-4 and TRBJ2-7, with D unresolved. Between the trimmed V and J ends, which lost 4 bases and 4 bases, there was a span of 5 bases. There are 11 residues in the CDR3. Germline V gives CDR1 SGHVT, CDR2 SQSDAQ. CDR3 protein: CASSSRYEQYF. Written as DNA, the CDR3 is TGTGCCAGCAGCTCTAGGTACGAGCAGTACTTC. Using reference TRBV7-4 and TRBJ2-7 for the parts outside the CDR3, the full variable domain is GAGVSQSPRYKVAKRGRDVALRCDSISGHVTLYWYRQTLGQGSEVLTYSQSDAQRDKSGRPSGRFSAERPERSVSTLKIQRTEQGDSAVYLCASSSRYEQYFGPGTRLTVT.

CDR3 sequence: CASSQGGAGGNTIYF. CDR3 DNA: TGTGCCAGCAGCCAGGGAGGTGCGGGTGGAAACACCATATATTTT. V gene TRBV3-1 (or the pseudogene TRBV3-2) combines with J gene TRBJ1-3; D is unclear. The germline gives CDR1 LGHDT, CDR2 YNNKEL (reference sequence). Deletions cut 3 bases from V and 3 bases from J, with 12 bases between. The CDR3 length is 15 residues.

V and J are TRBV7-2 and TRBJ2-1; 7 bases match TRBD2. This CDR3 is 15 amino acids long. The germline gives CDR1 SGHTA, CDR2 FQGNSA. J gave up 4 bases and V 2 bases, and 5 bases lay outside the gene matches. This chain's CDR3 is CASSLYSGSYNEQFF. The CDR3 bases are TGTGCCAGCAGCTTATATAGCGGGTCTTACAATGAGCAGTTCTTC.

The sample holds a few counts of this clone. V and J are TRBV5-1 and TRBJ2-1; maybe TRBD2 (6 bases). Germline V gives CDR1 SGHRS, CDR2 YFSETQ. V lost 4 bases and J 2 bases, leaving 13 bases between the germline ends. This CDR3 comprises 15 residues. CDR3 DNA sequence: TGCGCCAGCAGCCGAACGGGAGCGACCTACAATGAGCAGTTCTTC. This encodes CASSRTGATYNEQFF.

For the CDR3, the DNA is TGTGCCAGCTCACCACGAACGACAGGGTTTAACTATGGCTACACCTTC. Translation gives CASSPRTTGFNYGYTF. The rearrangement joins TRBV18 to TRBJ1-2; TRBD1 matches 7 bases. Trimming removed 1 base from V and 1 base from J; junction bases left unmatched: 6. CDR1 and CDR2 from the germline V gene are KGHSH and LQKENI. This CDR3 is 16 amino acids long.

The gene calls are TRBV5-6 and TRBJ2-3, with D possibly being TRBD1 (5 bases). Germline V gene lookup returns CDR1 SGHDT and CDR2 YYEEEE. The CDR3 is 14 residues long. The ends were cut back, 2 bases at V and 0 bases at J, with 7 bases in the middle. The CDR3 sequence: CASSLWTSTDTQYF. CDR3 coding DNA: TGTGCCAGCAGCTTATGGACAAGCACAGATACGCAGTATTTT.

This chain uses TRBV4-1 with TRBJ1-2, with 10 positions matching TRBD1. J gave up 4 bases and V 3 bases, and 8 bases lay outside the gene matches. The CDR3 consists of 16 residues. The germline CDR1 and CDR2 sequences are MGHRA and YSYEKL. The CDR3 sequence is CASSQFGTGVRYGYTF. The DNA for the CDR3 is TGCGCCAGCAGCCAGTTTGGGACAGGGGTGCGCTATGGCTACACCTTC.

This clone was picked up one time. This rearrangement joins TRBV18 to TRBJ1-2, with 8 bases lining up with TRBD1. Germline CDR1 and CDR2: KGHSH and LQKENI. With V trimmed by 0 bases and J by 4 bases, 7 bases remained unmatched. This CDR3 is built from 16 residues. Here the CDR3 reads CASSPPGQGEPYGYTF. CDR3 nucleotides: TGTGCCAGCTCACCACCAGGACAGGGAGAACCCTATGGCTACACCTTC.

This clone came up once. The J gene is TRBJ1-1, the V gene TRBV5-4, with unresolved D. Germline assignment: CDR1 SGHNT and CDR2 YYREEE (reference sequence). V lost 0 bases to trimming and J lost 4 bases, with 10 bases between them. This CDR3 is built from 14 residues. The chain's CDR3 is CASSLGQERTEAFF. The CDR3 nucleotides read TGTGCCAGCAGCTTGGGACAAGAACGCACTGAAGCTTTCTTT.